The rows below give T cell receptor beta chains drawn from one sample of a study of response to subunit inactivated influenza vaccine. TCRdb processed the RT-PCR reads anew with MiXCR; each CDR3 protein has one entry. The sample holds hundreds of thousands of distinct CDR3 sequences, 15% to 17% seen once. The sample in question was PBMCs from blood, obtained 11 to 12 days after vaccination. The receptors were sampled from a man aged 50 to 60 who received an inactivated influenza vaccine. Both conserved end residues are part of each CDR3. A D gene is named only where the DNA matches it firmly. Size values are once, few and many counts, or a class for expanded clones, and some rows have none.

j_call | v_call | clone_size | d_call | cdr3_aa | cdr3_nt
TRBJ2-1 | TRBV18 | . | TRBD2 | CTSSPIRGGLGGNEQFF | TGTACCAGCTCACCAATCCGGGGGGGCCTAGGCGGAAATGAGCAGTTCTTC
TRBJ1-2 | TRBV15 | many | . | CATRQDIGSNYGYTF | TGTGCCACAAGACAGGACATAGGATCTAACTATGGCTACACCTTC
TRBJ1-1 | TRBV20-1 | few | . | CSASMGMNTEAFF | TGCAGTGCTTCTATGGGGATGAACACTGAAGCTTTCTTT
TRBJ2-7 | TRBV19 | . | TRBD1 | CASSLTGATSEQYF | TGTGCCAGTAGTCTGACAGGGGCCACTAGCGAGCAGTACTTC
TRBJ2-2 | TRBV5-1 | few | . | CASSFRQGYTGELFF | TGCGCCAGCAGCTTCAGGCAGGGGTACACCGGGGAGCTGTTTTTT
TRBJ2-3 | TRBV19 | . | . | CASSWTAEDTQYF | TGTGCCAGTAGTTGGACAGCGGAAGATACGCAGTATTTT
TRBJ2-1 | TRBV12-3/TRBV12-4 | few | TRBD2 | CASSPDSGGLYEQFF | TGTGCCAGCAGTCCCGATAGCGGGGGGCTGTATGAGCAGTTCTTC
TRBJ2-7 | TRBV4-3 | few | TRBD1 | CASSQDGRTGSYEQYF | TGCGCCAGCAGCCAAGATGGAAGGACAGGGTCCTACGAGCAGTACTTC
TRBJ2-7 | TRBV4-3 | few | . | CASSQEVSIGTRIYEQYF | TGCGCCAGCAGCCAAGAGGTCAGTATCGGGACTCGCATCTACGAGCAGTACTTC
TRBJ2-2 | TRBV10-1 | few | . | CASNNRESGELFF | TGCGCCAGCAATAACAGGGAATCCGGGGAGCTGTTTTTT
TRBJ2-2 | TRBV6-1 | . | . | CASTTQGSGELFF | TGTGCCAGCACCACGCAGGGATCCGGGGAGCTGTTTTTT
TRBJ2-7 | TRBV29-1 | . | TRBD2 | CSAMLRLAGVYEQYF | TGCAGCGCTATGCTGAGACTAGCGGGAGTCTACGAGCAGTACTTC
TRBJ2-1 | TRBV5-1 | . | . | CASSARDGAYNEQFF | TGCGCCAGCAGCGCACGGGACGGTGCCTACAATGAGCAGTTCTTC
TRBJ2-1 | TRBV14 | . | TRBD2 | CASSQERGRFYNEQFF | TGTGCCAGCAGCCAAGAGCGCGGGAGGTTTTACAATGAGCAGTTCTTC
TRBJ1-2 | TRBV5-1 | few | TRBD1 | CASSYRTGNHYGYTF | TGCGCCAGCAGCTACCGGACAGGGAATCACTATGGCTACACCTTC
TRBJ2-1 | TRBV6-1 | few | . | CASSEFLSRLNEQFF | TGTGCCAGCAGTGAATTCTTGAGCCGACTCAATGAGCAGTTCTTC
TRBJ1-2 | TRBV12-3/TRBV12-4 | . | . | CASTRSPPYGYTF | TGTGCCAGCACCAGAAGTCCCCCTTATGGCTACACCTTC
TRBJ1-1 | TRBV5-1 | few | . | CASSPLGQNTEAFF | TGCGCCAGCAGCCCTCTCGGCCAGAACACTGAAGCTTTCTTT
TRBJ2-5 | TRBV20-1 | few | . | CSAPGTTETQYF | TGCAGTGCCCCAGGGACCACAGAGACCCAGTACTTC
TRBJ2-7 | TRBV23-1 | . | TRBD1 | CASSHYRGGVHEQYF | TGCGCCAGCAGTCATTACAGGGGCGGAGTCCACGAGCAGTACTTC
TRBJ2-3 | TRBV7-9 | . | TRBD2 | CASTPTSGIGTDTQYF | TGTGCCAGCACCCCGACTAGCGGAATCGGCACAGATACGCAGTATTTT
TRBJ1-1 | TRBV12-3/TRBV12-4 | few | . | CASREGWGVNTEAFF | TGTGCCAGCAGGGAAGGGTGGGGGGTGAACACTGAAGCTTTCTTT
TRBJ2-7 | TRBV6-2/TRBV6-3 | few | TRBD2 | CASSLPPLAGVDEQYF | TGTGCCAGCAGCCTCCCCCCGCTAGCGGGAGTTGACGAGCAGTACTTC
TRBJ2-7 | TRBV15 | . | . | CATSERGYEQYF | TGTGCCACCAGCGAGAGGGGCTACGAGCAGTACTTC
TRBJ1-5 | TRBV28 | few | . | CASSGPDSNQPQHF | TGTGCCAGCAGTGGGCCGGATAGCAATCAGCCCCAGCATTTT
TRBJ2-3 | TRBV7-2 | . | TRBD1 | CASGTGTGGTDTQYF | TGTGCCAGCGGTACCGGGACAGGGGGCACAGATACGCAGTATTTT
TRBJ2-7 | TRBV10-3 | few | . | CAISESLLSSYEQYF | TGTGCCATCAGTGAGTCGCTCTTGAGCTCCTACGAGCAGTACTTC
TRBJ2-3 | TRBV9 | few | TRBD2 | CASRGGADTQYF | TGTGCCAGCAGGGGGGGGGCAGATACGCAGTATTTT
TRBJ1-4 | TRBV28 | . | . | CASSFSRTTNEKLFF | TGTGCCAGCAGTTTTTCCAGGACAACTAATGAAAAACTGTTTTTT
TRBJ2-5 | TRBV6-5 | . | TRBD1 | CASSYSTGSLETQYF | TGTGCCAGCAGTTACTCGACAGGGTCCTTAGAGACCCAGTACTTC
TRBJ1-5 | TRBV18 | . | TRBD1 | CASSSAQGSGNQPQHF | TGTGCCAGCTCATCAGCACAGGGGTCTGGCAATCAGCCCCAGCATTTT
TRBJ2-1 | TRBV6-2/TRBV6-3 | . | TRBD2 | CASSYGTGGINNEQFF | TGTGCCAGCAGTTACGGCACGGGAGGGATAAACAATGAGCAGTTCTTC
TRBJ2-6 | TRBV14 | few | TRBD1 | CASSPGQPRTGANVLTF | TGTGCCAGCAGCCCGGGACAGCCTCGAACTGGGGCCAACGTCCTGACTTTC
TRBJ1-3 | TRBV5-5 | many | . | CASSFTGIGNTIYF | TGTGCCAGCAGCTTTACAGGGATTGGAAACACCATATATTTT
TRBJ2-3 | TRBV2 | many | . | CASSVGVVDTQYF | TGTGCCAGCAGTGTTGGAGTTGTAGATACGCAGTATTTT
TRBJ2-7 | TRBV7-9 | few | TRBD2 | CASSLIRGGVYEQYF | TGTGCCAGCAGCCTTATCCGGGGGGGGGTCTACGAGCAGTACTTC
TRBJ2-2 | TRBV21-1 | once | . | CASSSRTGQNTRELFF | TGTGCCAGCAGCTCCCGGACAGGGCAAAACACCAGGGAGCTGTTTTTT
TRBJ2-3 | TRBV18 | few | . | CASSPGRAPDTQYF | TGTGCCAGCTCACCGGGCAGAGCCCCAGATACGCAGTATTTT
TRBJ2-5 | TRBV3-1 | few | . | CASSQSEISETQYF | TGTGCCAGCAGCCAAAGCGAAATTTCCGAGACCCAGTACTTC
TRBJ2-1 | TRBV6-1 | . | TRBD2 | CASRTGLATINEQFF | TGTGCCAGCAGGACGGGACTAGCGACAATCAATGAGCAGTTCTTC
TRBJ2-2 | TRBV6-5 | few | TRBD2 | CASSYGTRKTGELFF | TGTGCCAGCAGTTATGGGACTAGAAAAACCGGGGAGCTGTTTTTT
TRBJ1-1 | TRBV19 | many | . | CASSLTGRTEAFF | TGTGCCAGCAGTTTAACCGGGCGGACTGAAGCTTTCTTT
TRBJ2-1 | TRBV20-1 | few | . | CSATLPLDSVYNEQFF | TGCAGTGCTACCCTCCCACTAGATTCCGTATACAATGAGCAGTTCTTC
TRBJ1-1 | TRBV6-2/TRBV6-3 | few | . | CASSYSIWVNTEAFF | TGTGCCAGCAGTTACTCGATTTGGGTCAACACTGAAGCTTTCTTT
TRBJ2-1 | TRBV20-1 | . | TRBD1 | CSAYRGLPYNEQFF | TGCAGTGCTTACAGGGGGTTACCCTACAATGAGCAGTTCTTC
TRBJ2-7 | TRBV20-1 | few | . | CSARAPQAYEQYF | TGCAGTGCTAGAGCCCCACAGGCCTACGAGCAGTACTTC
TRBJ2-5 | TRBV4-2 | . | . | CASSQDYRWGQETQYF | TGTGCCAGCAGCCAAGATTACAGGTGGGGACAAGAGACCCAGTACTTC